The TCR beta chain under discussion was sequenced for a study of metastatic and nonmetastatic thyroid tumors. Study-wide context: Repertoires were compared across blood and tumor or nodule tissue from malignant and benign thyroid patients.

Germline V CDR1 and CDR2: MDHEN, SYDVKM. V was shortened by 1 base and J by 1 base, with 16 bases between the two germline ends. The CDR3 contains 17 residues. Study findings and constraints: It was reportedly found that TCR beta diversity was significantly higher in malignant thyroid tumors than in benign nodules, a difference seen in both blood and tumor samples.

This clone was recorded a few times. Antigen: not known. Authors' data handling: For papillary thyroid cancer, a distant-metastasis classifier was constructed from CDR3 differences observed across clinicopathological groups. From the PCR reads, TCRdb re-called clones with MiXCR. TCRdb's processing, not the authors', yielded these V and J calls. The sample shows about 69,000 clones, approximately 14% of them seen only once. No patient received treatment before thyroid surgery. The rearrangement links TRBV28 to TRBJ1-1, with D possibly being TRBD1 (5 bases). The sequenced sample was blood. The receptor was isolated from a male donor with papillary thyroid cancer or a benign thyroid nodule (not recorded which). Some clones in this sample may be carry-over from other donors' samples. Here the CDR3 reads CASSLSVRELGNTEAFF. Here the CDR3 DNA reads TGTGCCAGCAGTTTATCGGTCAGGGAGCTGGGGAACACTGAAGCTTTCTTT. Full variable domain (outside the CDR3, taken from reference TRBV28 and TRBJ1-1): DVKVTQSSRYLVKRTGEKVFLECVQDMDHENMFWYRQDPGLGLRLIYFSYDVKMKEKGDIPEGYSVSREKKERFSLILESASTNQTSMYLCASSLSVRELGNTEAFFGQGTRLTVV.